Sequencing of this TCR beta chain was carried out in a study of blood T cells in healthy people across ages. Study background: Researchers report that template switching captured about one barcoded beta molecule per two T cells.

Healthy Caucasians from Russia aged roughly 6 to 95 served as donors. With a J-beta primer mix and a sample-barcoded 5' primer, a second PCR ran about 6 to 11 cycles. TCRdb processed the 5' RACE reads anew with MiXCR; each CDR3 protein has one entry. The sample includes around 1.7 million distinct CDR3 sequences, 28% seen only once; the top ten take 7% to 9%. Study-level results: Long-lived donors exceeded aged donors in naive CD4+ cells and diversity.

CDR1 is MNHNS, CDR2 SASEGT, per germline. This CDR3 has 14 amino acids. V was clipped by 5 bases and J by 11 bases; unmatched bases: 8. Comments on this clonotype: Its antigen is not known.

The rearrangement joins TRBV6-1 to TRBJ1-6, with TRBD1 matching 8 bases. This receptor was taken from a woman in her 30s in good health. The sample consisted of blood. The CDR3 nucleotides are TGTGCCAGCAGTTTTCCCAGGGGGCATCCACCCCTCCACTTT. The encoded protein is CASSFPRGHPPLHF.